The 28 T cell receptor beta chains below all came from one sample that was sequenced in a study of Graves' ophthalmopathy and Graves' hyperthyroidism. Amplification from RNA transcripts yielded the TCR beta CDR3 regions. Scientists carried out first-round RT-PCR using HTBI primers and then a second-round multiplex PCR. MiXCR, run by TCRdb on the multiplex PCR reads, gives a single entry per CDR3 protein. The table includes a few hundred thousand distinct CDR3 sequences, 20% to 25% detected once. Sequenced sample: peripheral blood. The receptor source for this set is a woman aged 50 to 60 with Graves' ophthalmopathy.

Only a few counts were recorded for this clonotype. V is TRBV18 and J is TRBJ2-2; no firm D call. V was pared by 0 bases and J by 5 bases, with 10 bases between. Germline CDR1 and CDR2: KGHSH and LQKENI. This CDR3 region has 15 residues. The CDR3 loop is CASSPPSRGTGELFF. As DNA, the CDR3 is TGTGCCAGCTCACCACCGTCTAGAGGAACCGGGGAGCTGTTTTTT.

This clonotype was seen many times. The V call is TRBV4-1, the J call TRBJ2-7, with 7 positions matching TRBD2. V gave up 0 bases and J gave up 12 bases; unmatched junction bases: 5. The length of the CDR3 is 12 residues. Germline V gene sequence: CDR1 MGHRA, CDR2 YSYEKL. For the CDR3, the DNA is TGCGCCAGCAGCCAAGATTCGACTAGCTTGTACTTC. It translates to CASSQDSTSLYF.

The chain joins TRBV27 to TRBJ1-5; possible D gene TRBD1, 6 bases. CDR1 and CDR2 from the germline V gene are MNHEY and SMNVEV (reference sequence). The length of the CDR3 is 13 residues. V gave up 4 bases and J gave up 7 bases, with 11 bases separating them. The chain's CDR3 is CASSWDTRQPQHF. CDR3 sequence (DNA): TGTGCCAGCAGTTGGGACACGAGGCAGCCCCAGCATTTT.

This clonotype showed up just once. This sequence joins TRBV6-1 and TRBJ2-5; D gene uncertain. This CDR3 spans 15 amino acids. Germline-derived CDR1 and CDR2 are MNHNS and SASEGT. The germline V and J ends were trimmed by 0 bases and 3 bases, with 11 bases remaining between them. The CDR3 reads CASSEAADPKETQYF. CDR3 nucleotides: TGTGCCAGCAGTGAAGCGGCAGACCCTAAAGAGACCCAGTACTTC.

The CDR3 DNA reads TGTGCCAGCAGCTTTACTAGCGGAGTAGAGACCCAGTACTTC. Its protein product is CASSFTSGVETQYF. This chain joins TRBV12-3 or TRBV12-4 and TRBJ2-5, with 8 nucleotides matching TRBD2. V was pared by 6 bases and J by 4 bases, with 7 bases of the junction left unmatched. The CDR3 has 14 amino acids.

The chain is built from TRBV6-1 and TRBJ2-5; 8 nucleotides align to TRBD2. Trimming took 10 bases from V and 0 from J; bases not matched to a gene: 7. CDR1 is MNHNS, CDR2 SASEGT, per germline. The CDR3 totals 14 residues. CDR3 DNA sequence: TGTGCCATAACGGGGGGGTGGTACCAAGAGACCCAGTACTTC. Translation: CAITGGWYQETQYF.

This clonotype has just a few counts. V usage is TRBV5-1 and J usage is TRBJ2-2; 9 nucleotides line up with TRBD2. The V gene's germline CDR1 is SGHRS and CDR2 YFSETQ. Trimming at V came to 6 bases and at J to 7 bases, leaving 10 bases not matched to a gene. The length of the CDR3 is 15 residues. Written as DNA, the CDR3 is TGCGCCAGCACATCGCTAGCGGGAATAATCGGGGAGCTGTTTTTT. It is translated as CASTSLAGIIGELFF.

The sample holds many counts of this clonotype. V and J are TRBV6-1 and TRBJ1-1; D perhaps matches TRBD1 (6 bases). The CDR3 runs to 16 residues. The V and J ends lost 6 bases and 1 base respectively, with 18 bases between them. Germline CDR1 and CDR2: MNHNS and SASEGT. The chain's CDR3 is CASRINRAPKNTEAFF. CDR3 DNA: TGTGCCAGCAGAATCAACAGGGCCCCGAAGAACACTGAAGCTTTCTTT.

This clonotype was found many times. This chain uses TRBV12-3 or TRBV12-4 with TRBJ2-2; D uncertain. There are 11 residues in the CDR3. Trimming shortened V by 6 bases and J by 5 bases, and 4 bases separated the two germline ends. The chain's CDR3 is CASRRTGELFF. CDR3 DNA sequence: TGTGCCAGCAGGAGGACCGGGGAGCTGTTTTTT.

This clonotype was counted at least ten times. The chain joins TRBV4-1 to TRBJ1-5; D not resolved. Between the trimmed V and J ends, which lost 1 base and 4 bases, there was a span of 8 bases. The V gene's germline CDR1 is MGHRA and CDR2 YSYEKL. The CDR3 totals 14 residues. The CDR3 loop is CASSQGLTNQPQHF. In nucleotides, the CDR3 is TGCGCCAGCAGCCAAGGTCTCACAAATCAGCCCCAGCATTTT.

This clonotype was seen just once. The chain uses TRBV12-3 or TRBV12-4 and TRBJ1-2; D is ambiguous. This CDR3 comprises 13 residues. Trimming shortened V by 1 base and J by 8 bases, and 11 bases separated the two germline ends. The CDR3 sequence: CASSLERLQGYTF. In nucleotides, the CDR3 is TGTGCCAGCAGTTTAGAAAGGTTACAGGGCTACACCTTC.

This clonotype has at least ten counts. The rearrangement joins TRBV12-3 or TRBV12-4 to TRBJ2-2; D may match TRBD1 or TRBD2 (6 bases each). Trimming cost V 5 bases and J 4 bases, with 14 bases left between them. The CDR3 extends over 15 amino acids. The CDR3 protein is CASSLRGGGTGELFF. The CDR3 DNA sequence: TGTGCCAGCAGTCTCAGGGGAGGCGGCACCGGGGAGCTGTTTTTT.

This clonotype was observed many times. The chain uses TRBV28 and TRBJ1-1, with TRBD1 matching over 9 bases. Trimming at V came to 4 bases and at J to 5 bases, leaving 8 bases not matched to a gene. CDR1 and CDR2 (germline): MDHEN, SYDVKM. This CDR3 has 15 residues. For the CDR3, the DNA is TGTGCCAGCAGTTCCACAGGGGGCGGGAGGACTGAAGCTTTCTTT. It yields the protein CASSSTGGGRTEAFF.

This clonotype was detected ten times or more. The chain is built from TRBV11-2 and TRBJ2-5; the match to TRBD1 covers 7 bases. V trimming: 0 bases; J trimming: 2 bases; junction bases outside the gene matches: 6. The CDR3 contains 16 residues. Germline V CDR1 and CDR2: SGHAT, FQNNGV. The chain's CDR3 is CASSLDWDSRQETQYF. CDR3 coding DNA: TGTGCCAGCAGCTTAGATTGGGACAGTCGACAAGAGACCCAGTACTTC.

This clonotype was observed many times. CDR3 in amino acids: CASSNRGGYTF. The CDR3 nucleotides read TGTGCCAGCAGCAACAGGGGCGGCTACACCTTC. This rearrangement joins TRBV28 to TRBJ1-2, with 7 bases matching TRBD1. The CDR3 has 11 residues. The germline CDR1 and CDR2 sequences are MDHEN and SYDVKM. V gave up 6 bases and J gave up 8 bases; unmatched junction bases: 3.

This clonotype has a count of ten or more. This chain joins TRBV20-1 and TRBJ2-7; D is undetermined. V was pared by 0 bases and J by 2 bases, with 14 bases between. Germline V gives CDR1 DFQATT, CDR2 SNEGSKA (reference sequence). The CDR3 sequence is 15 residues long. In DNA, the CDR3 is TGCAGTGCTAGAGACCCGACGAGCGATCCCTACGAGCAGTACTTC. This codes for CSARDPTSDPYEQYF.

This clonotype was counted many times. The chain is built from TRBV28 and TRBJ2-5; 8 bases line up with TRBD1. Germline lookup yields CDR1 MDHEN and CDR2 SYDVKM. V trimming: 6 bases; J trimming: 5 bases; junction bases outside the gene matches: 8. The CDR3 is 14 amino acids. CDR3 region: CASRPDRGWETQYF. The CDR3 DNA reads as TGTGCCAGCAGACCCGACAGGGGATGGGAGACCCAGTACTTC.

This clonotype has ten or more counts. This rearrangement joins TRBV10-3 to TRBJ1-1; D may be TRBD1 (6 bases). With 4 bases removed from V and 0 bases from J, the gap between germline ends came to 9 bases. The CDR3 sequence is 14 residues long. Germline V gives CDR1 ENHRY, CDR2 SYGVKD. CDR3 bases: TGTGCCATCAGTGCGGACAGAGTGAACACTGAAGCTTTCTTT. This translates into CAISADRVNTEAFF.

The V gene is TRBV12-3 or TRBV12-4, the J gene TRBJ2-5, with 8 bases matching TRBD1. The CDR3 covers 14 residues. The V segment lost 6 bases and the J segment 6 bases; nucleotides outside the gene matches: 9. The CDR3 DNA follows: TGTGCCAGCAGCCCTAGACAGGGGAAGAAGACCCAGTACTTC. It codes for CASSPRQGKKTQYF.

This clonotype was detected many times. This chain joins TRBV25-1 and TRBJ2-7; perhaps D is TRBD1 or TRBD2 (5 bases each). Per the germline V gene, CDR1 is MGHDK and CDR2 is SYGVNS. CDR3 length: 13 amino acids. V was shortened by 2 bases and J by 6 bases, with 11 bases between the two germline ends. Here the CDR3 reads CASSEGGRFEQYF. In DNA form, the CDR3 reads TGTGCCAGCAGTGAAGGGGGTCGGTTCGAGCAGTACTTC.

This clonotype was picked up many times. This chain links TRBV7-2 with TRBJ2-7; 8 bases agree with TRBD2. V was clipped by 5 bases and J by 0 bases; unmatched bases: 6. From germline, CDR1 is SGHTA and CDR2 FQGNSA. This CDR3 spans 15 amino acids. The CDR3 sequence is CASSISGVSSYEQYF. The CDR3 coding sequence is TGTGCCAGCAGCATTAGCGGGGTCAGCTCCTACGAGCAGTACTTC.

This clonotype was counted many times. This chain uses TRBV20-1 with TRBJ1-1; D unclear. The CDR3 covers 12 residues. Per germline, CDR1 DFQATT and CDR2 SNEGSKA (reference sequence). The CDR3 nucleotides are TGCAGGATCCGCGGGATGAACACTGAAGCTTTCTTT. It specifies CRIRGMNTEAFF.

This clonotype was recorded only once. V usage is TRBV27 and J usage is TRBJ2-7; D not resolved. Trimming cost V 4 bases and J 6 bases, with 13 bases left between them. CDR1 is MNHEY, CDR2 SMNVEV, per germline (reference sequence). The CDR3 sequence is 13 residues long. CDR3 residues: CASSYSRFVEQYF. CDR3 DNA: TGTGCCAGCAGTTACAGTAGGTTCGTCGAGCAGTACTTC.

J is TRBJ1-2 and V is TRBV19; 7 nucleotides agree with TRBD1. Germline lookup yields CDR1 LNHDA and CDR2 SQIVND (reference sequence). This CDR3 comprises 15 residues. With V trimmed by 2 bases and J by 6 bases, 9 bases remained unmatched. CDR3 protein: CASSISGHRGHGYTF. The CDR3 DNA sequence: TGTGCCAGTAGTATATCTGGGCACAGGGGCCATGGCTACACCTTC.

This clonotype was seen at least ten times. The gene calls are TRBV2 and TRBJ2-3; 9 nucleotides match TRBD2. CDR1 is SNHLY and CDR2 is FYNNEI in the germline V gene. J was trimmed by 6 bases and V by 8 bases; bases with no gene match: 12. This CDR3 spans 15 amino acids. The CDR3 nucleotides are TGTGCCAGCGGGGAGAGCGGGAGGATTTTCGATACGCAGTATTTT. It yields the protein CASGESGRIFDTQYF.

The table lists this clonotype with a few counts. V and J are TRBV20-1 and TRBJ1-2; 8 bases are shared with TRBD1. This CDR3 comprises 13 residues. The ends lost 4 bases at V and 3 bases at J; junction bases unmatched: 4. Germline V gene sequence: CDR1 DFQATT, CDR2 SNEGSKA (reference sequence). For the CDR3, the DNA is TGCAGTGCTACCGCAGGGGGCGACTATGGCTACACCTTC. Translated, it gives CSATAGGDYGYTF.

This clonotype has just a few counts. One junction end does not reproduce the germline sequence, and a read error may be involved. The gene calls are TRBV6-1 and TRBJ2-2; D ambiguous. The CDR3 has 14 amino acids. Germline-derived CDR1 and CDR2 are MNHNS and SASEGT. The CDR3 reads CASTEDLNAGELFF. The DNA of the CDR3 is TGTGCCAGCACCGAGGACCTGAACGCCGGGGAGCTGTTTTTT.

The chain is built from TRBV6-1 and TRBJ2-5; possibly TRBD1 for D (5 bases). V shed 5 bases and J shed 9 bases, with 19 bases lying between them. Looked up from germline, CDR1 is MNHNS and CDR2 is SASEGT. CDR3 length: 14 residues. CDR3 amino acids: CASSPDSLQVAQYF. In DNA form, the CDR3 reads TGTGCCAGCAGTCCCGACAGCTTACAAGTGGCCCAGTACTTC.